The clone carrying this TCR beta chain was detected only once. The target antigen is unknown. There are 15 residues in the CDR3. Germline CDR1 reads LGHNT; CDR2 reads FRNRAP. V was trimmed by 2 bases and J by 3 bases, leaving 12 bases between them. This entry comes from a study of graft-versus-host responses after intestinal transplantation. Study context: Among the recipients, transplants were multivisceral, liver-intestinal, or isolated intestinal. Induction using anti-thymocyte globulin, followed by tacrolimus and steroids for two to three years, was given to all recipients.

Produced via immunoSEQ multiplex PCR; TCRdb's table is partial and in-frame only. The repertoire holds about 97,000 clones, about nine tenths seen once, with about 16% in the top ten. General study results and limits: Association was observed between peak circulating GvH clone levels and early post-transplant HvG declines. Recipient marrow held GvH clones, some first seen in ileum or blood.

This chain joins TRBV12-5 and TRBJ2-3, with D possibly called TRBD1 or TRBD2 (6 bases each). The sample here was PBMCs, taken about 450 days after intestinal transplant. The clonotype comes from a human patient who received an intestinal transplant, so some T cells may come from the graft donor. CDR3 nucleotide sequence: TGTGCTAGTGGTTTGTTTCAGGGGAGGACAGATACGCAGTATTTT. This translates into CASGLFQGRTDTQYF.